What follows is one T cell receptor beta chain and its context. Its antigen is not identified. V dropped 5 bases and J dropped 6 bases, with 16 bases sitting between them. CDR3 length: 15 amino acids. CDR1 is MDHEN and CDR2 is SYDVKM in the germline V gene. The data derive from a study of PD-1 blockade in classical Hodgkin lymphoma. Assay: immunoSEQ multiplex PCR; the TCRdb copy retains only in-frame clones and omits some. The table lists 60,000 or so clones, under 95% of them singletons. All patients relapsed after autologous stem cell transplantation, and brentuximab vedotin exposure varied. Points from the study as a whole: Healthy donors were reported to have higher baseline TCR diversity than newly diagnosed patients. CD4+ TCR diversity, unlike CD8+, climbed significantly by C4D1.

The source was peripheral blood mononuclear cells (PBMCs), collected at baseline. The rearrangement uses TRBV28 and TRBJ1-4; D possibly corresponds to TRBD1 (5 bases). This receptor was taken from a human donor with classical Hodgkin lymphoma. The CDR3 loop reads CASSPAAGSDEKLFF. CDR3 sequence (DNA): TGTGCCAGCAGTCCGGCGGCAGGGTCGGATGAAAAACTGTTTTTT.